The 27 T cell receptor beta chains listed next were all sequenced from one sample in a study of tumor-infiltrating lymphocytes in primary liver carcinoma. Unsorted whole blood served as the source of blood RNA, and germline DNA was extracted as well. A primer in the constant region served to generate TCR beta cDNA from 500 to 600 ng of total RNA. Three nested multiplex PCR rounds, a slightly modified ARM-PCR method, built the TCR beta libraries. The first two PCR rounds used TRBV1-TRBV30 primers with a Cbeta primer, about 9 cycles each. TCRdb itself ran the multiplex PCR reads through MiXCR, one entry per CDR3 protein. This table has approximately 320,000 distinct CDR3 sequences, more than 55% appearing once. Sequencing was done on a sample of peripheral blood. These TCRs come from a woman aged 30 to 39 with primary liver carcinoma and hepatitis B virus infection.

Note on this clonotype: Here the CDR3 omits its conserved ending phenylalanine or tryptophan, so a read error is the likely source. CDR3: CASRTFRGRQETQYL. As DNA, the CDR3 is TGTGCCAGCAGGACGTTCAGGGGCCGCCAAGAGACCCAGTACTTA. The V gene is TRBV28, the J gene TRBJ2-5; D possibly corresponds to TRBD1 (6 bases). The germline V gene has CDR1 MDHEN and CDR2 SYDVKM. The CDR3 is 15 amino acids. Deletions cut 6 bases from V and 1 base from J, with 15 bases between.

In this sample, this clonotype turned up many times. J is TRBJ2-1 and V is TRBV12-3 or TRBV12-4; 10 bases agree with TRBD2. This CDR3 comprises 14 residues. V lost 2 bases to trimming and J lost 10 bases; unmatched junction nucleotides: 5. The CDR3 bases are TGTGCCAGCAGTTTACTAGCGGGAGAGTGGGAGCAGTTCTTC. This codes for CASSLLAGEWEQFF.

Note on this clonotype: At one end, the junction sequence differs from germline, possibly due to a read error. The CDR3 DNA follows: TGTGCCAGCAGCATAGACAGGGGGAGAGAAGAGACTCAGTACTTC. It is translated as CASSIDRGREETQYF. The chain joins TRBV11-2 to TRBJ2-5; 9 bases are a match to TRBD1. The CDR3 consists of 15 residues. Germline assignment: CDR1 SGHAT and CDR2 FQNNGV.

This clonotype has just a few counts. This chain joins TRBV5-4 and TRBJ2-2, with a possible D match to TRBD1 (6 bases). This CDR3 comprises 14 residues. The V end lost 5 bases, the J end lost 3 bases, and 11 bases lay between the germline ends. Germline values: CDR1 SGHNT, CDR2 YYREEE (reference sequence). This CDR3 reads CASSLQGYTGELFF. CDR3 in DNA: TGTGCCAGCAGTTTACAGGGCTACACCGGGGAGCTGTTTTTT.

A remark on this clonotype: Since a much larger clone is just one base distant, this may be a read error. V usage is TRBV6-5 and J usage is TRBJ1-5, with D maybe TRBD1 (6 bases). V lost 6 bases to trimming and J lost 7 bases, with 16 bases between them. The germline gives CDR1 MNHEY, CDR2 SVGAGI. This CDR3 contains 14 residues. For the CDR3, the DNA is TGTGCCAGCAGCTGGGTGGGGGGCAGGCAGCCCCAGCATTTT. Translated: CASSWVGGRQPQHF.

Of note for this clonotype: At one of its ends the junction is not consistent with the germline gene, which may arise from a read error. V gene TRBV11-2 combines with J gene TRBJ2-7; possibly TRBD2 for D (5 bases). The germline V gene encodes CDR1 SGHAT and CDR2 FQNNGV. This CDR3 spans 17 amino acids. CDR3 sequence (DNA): TGTGCCTGCAGCCCCAAGGTGGGCTGGCCTCCATCCTACGAGCGGCACTTC. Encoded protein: CACSPKVGWPPSYERHF.

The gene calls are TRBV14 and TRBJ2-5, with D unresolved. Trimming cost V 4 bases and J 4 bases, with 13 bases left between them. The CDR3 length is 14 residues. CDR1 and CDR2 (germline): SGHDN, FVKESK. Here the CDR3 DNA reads TGTGCCAGCAGCCTGTGGGGAAGGTTAGAGACCCAGTACTTC. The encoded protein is CASSLWGRLETQYF.

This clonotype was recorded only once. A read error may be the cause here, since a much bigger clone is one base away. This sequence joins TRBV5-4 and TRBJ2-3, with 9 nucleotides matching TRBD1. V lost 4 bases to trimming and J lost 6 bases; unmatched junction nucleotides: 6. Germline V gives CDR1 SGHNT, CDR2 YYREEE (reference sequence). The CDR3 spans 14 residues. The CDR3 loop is CASSMGQGGDTQYF. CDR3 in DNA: TGTGCCAGCAGCATGGGACAGGGCGGGGATACGCAGTATTTT.

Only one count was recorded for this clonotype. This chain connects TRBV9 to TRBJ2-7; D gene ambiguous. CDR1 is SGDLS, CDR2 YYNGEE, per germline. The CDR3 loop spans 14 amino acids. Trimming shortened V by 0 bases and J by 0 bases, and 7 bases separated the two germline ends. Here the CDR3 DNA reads TGTGCCAGCAGCGTAGTCCCGAACTCCTACGAGCAGTACTTC. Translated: CASSVVPNSYEQYF.

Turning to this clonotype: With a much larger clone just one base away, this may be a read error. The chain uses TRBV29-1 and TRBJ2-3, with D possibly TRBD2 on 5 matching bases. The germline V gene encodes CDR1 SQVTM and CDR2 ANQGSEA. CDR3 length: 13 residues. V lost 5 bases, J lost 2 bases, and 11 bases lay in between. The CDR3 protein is CSVKQRVTDTQYF. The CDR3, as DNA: TGCAGCGTTAAACAGAGGGTCACAGATACGCAGTATTTT.

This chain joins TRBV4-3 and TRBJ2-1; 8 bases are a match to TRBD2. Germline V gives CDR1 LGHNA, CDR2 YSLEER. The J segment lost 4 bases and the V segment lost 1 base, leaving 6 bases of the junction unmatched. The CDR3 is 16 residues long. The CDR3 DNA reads TGCGCCAGCAGCCAAGGTCATAGCGGGAAATACAATGAGCAGTTCTTC. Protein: CASSQGHSGKYNEQFF.

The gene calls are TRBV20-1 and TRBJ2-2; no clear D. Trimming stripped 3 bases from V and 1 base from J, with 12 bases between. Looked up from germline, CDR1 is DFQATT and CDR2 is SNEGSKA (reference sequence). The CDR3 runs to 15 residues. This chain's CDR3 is CSASLKGQNTGELFF. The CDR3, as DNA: TGCAGTGCTAGCCTTAAAGGGCAGAACACCGGGGAGCTGTTTTTT.

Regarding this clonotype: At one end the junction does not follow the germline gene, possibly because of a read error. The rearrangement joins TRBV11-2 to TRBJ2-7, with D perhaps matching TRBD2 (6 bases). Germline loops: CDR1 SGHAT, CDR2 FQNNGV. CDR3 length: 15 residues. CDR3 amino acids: CASSSRLSGPYERYF. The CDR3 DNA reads TGTGCCAGCAGCTCCCGACTTAGCGGACCCTACGAGCGGTACTTC.

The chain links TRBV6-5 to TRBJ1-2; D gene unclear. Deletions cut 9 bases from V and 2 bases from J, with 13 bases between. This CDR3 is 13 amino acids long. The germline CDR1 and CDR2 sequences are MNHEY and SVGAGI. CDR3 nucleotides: TGTGCCAGTAGGGTCGGGGTCAACTATGGCTACACCTTC. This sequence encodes CASRVGVNYGYTF.

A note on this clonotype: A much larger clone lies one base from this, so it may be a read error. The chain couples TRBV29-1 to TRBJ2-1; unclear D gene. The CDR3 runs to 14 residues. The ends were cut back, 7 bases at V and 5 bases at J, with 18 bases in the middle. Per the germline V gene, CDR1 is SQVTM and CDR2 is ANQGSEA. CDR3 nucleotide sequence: TGCAGCGCTTGGTGGCTAGTCGGCGACAATGAGCAGTTCTTC. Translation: CSAWWLVGDNEQFF.

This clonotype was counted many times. CDR3 DNA sequence: TGTGCCAGCAGCTTAGAGGCCCACACCCGCAATGAGCAGTTCTTC. Its translation is CASSLEAHTRNEQFF. J is TRBJ2-1 and V is TRBV11-2; D remains unclear. CDR1 SGHAT and CDR2 FQNNGV come from the germline V gene. V was pared by 0 bases and J by 6 bases, with 12 bases between. The CDR3 spans 15 residues. Full variable domain (rest looked up from reference TRBV11-2 and TRBJ2-1): EAGVAQSPRYKIIEKRQSVAFWCNPISGHATLYWYQQILGQGPKLLIQFQNNGVVDDSQLPKDRFSAERLKGVDSTLKIQPAKLEDSAVYLCASSLEAHTRNEQFFGPGTRLTVL.

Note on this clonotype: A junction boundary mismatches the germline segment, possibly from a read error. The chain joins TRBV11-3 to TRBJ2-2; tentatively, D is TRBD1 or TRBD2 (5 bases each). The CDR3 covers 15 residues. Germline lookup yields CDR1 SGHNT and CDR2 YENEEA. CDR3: CASSPGIGDDGELSF. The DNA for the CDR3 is TGTGCCAGCAGCCCAGGGATCGGGGATGACGGGGAGCTATCTTTC.

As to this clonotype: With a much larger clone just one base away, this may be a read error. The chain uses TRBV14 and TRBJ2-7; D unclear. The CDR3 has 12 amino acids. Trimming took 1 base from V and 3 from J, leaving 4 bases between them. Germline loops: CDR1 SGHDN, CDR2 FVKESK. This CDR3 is CASSQAVYEQYF. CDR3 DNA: TGTGCCAGCAGCCAAGCCGTCTACGAGCAGTACTTC.

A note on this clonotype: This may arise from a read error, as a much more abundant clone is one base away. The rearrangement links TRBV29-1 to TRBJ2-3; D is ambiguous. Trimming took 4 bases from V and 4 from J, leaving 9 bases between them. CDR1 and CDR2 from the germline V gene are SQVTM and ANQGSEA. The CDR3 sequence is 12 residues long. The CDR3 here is CSVGRRSDTQYF. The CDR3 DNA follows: TGCAGCGTTGGGCGCAGATCAGATACGCAGTATTTT.

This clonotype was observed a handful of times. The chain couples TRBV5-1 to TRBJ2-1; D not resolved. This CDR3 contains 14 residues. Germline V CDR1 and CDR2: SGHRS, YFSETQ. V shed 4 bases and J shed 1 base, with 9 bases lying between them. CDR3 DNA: TGCGCCAGCAGCGCTTCACCATCCTACAATGAGCAGTTCTTC. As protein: CASSASPSYNEQFF.

Here the CDR3 reads CASSPSDMERNQPQHF. DNA for the CDR3: TGTGCCAGCAGTCCGTCGGATATGGAGCGCAATCAGCCCCAGCATTTT. The chain combines TRBV12-3 or TRBV12-4 with TRBJ1-5; the D is unclear. Trimming took 5 bases from V and 2 from J, leaving 16 bases between them. The CDR3 loop spans 16 amino acids.

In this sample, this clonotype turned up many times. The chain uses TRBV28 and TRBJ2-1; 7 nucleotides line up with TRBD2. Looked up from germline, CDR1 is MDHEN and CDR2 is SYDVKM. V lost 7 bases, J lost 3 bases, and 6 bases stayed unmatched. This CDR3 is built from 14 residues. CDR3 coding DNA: TGTGCCAGCAAGAGCGGGACCCGCTACAATGAGCAGTTCTTC. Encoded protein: CASKSGTRYNEQFF.

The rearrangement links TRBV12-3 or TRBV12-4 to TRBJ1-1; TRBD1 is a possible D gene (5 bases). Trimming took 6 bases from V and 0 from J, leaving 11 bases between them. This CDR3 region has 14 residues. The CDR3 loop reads CASRKGRVNTEAFF. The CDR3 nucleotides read TGTGCCAGCAGGAAGGGACGGGTGAACACTGAAGCTTTCTTT.

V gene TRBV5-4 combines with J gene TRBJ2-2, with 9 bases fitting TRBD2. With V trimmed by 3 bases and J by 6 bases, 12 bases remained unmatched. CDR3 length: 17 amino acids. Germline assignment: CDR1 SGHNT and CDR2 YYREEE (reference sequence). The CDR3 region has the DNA TGTGCCAGCAGCTGGGGCCCACTAGCGGGCGGGGCCGGGGAGCTGTTTTTT. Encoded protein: CASSWGPLAGGAGELFF. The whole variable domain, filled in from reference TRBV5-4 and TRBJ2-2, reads ETGVTQSPTHLIKTRGQQVTLRCSSQSGHNTVSWYQQALGQGPQFIFQYYREEENGRGNFPPRFSGLQFPNYSSELNVNALELDDSALYLCASSWGPLAGGAGELFFGEGSRLTVL.

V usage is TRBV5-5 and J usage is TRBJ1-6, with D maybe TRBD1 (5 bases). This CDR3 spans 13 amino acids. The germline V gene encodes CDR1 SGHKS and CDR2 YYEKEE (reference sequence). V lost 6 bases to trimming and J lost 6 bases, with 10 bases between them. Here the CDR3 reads CASTSGSNSPLHF. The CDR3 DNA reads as TGTGCCAGCACTTCAGGGTCTAATTCACCCCTCCACTTT.

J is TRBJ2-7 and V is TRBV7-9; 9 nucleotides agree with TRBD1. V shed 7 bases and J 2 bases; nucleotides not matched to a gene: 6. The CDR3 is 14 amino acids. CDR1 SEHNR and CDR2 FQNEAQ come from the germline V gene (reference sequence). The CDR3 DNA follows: TGTGCCAGCACCAGACAGGGGGGGACCTACGAGCAGTACTTC. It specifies CASTRQGGTYEQYF.

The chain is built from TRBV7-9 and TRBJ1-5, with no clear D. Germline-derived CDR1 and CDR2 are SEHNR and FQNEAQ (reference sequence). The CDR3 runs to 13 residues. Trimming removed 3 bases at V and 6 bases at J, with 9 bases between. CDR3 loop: CASSFAQAQPQHF. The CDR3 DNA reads TGTGCCAGCAGCTTCGCTCAGGCTCAGCCCCAGCATTTT.